The sample holds a few counts of the clone carrying this T cell receptor beta chain. This entry belongs to a study of OX40 agonist ivuxolimab in advanced cancers. Across the whole study: Three patients showed partial responses: one hepatocellular carcinoma and two cutaneous melanoma cases.

Per the germline V gene, CDR1 is SGHRS and CDR2 is YFSETQ. With 4 bases removed from V and 0 bases from J, the gap between germline ends came to 11 bases. The CDR3 runs 15 residues. Profiling relied on immunoSEQ multiplex PCR, and the TCRdb table lists in-frame clones only, not all of them. In the table there are 65,000 to 90,000 clones, over 75% of which are singletons. This sequence originates from an adult with an advanced solid tumor such as melanoma, head and neck, liver or kidney cancer. This material consisted of CD4+ or CD8+ T cells sorted from blood, taken in a trial of the OX40 agonist ivuxolimab. The chain couples TRBV5-1 to TRBJ2-1; TRBD1 is a possible D gene (5 bases). The DNA of the CDR3 is TGCGCCAGCAGCCTCCGGCAGGGCTCCTACAATGAGCAGTTCTTC. As protein: CASSLRQGSYNEQFF.